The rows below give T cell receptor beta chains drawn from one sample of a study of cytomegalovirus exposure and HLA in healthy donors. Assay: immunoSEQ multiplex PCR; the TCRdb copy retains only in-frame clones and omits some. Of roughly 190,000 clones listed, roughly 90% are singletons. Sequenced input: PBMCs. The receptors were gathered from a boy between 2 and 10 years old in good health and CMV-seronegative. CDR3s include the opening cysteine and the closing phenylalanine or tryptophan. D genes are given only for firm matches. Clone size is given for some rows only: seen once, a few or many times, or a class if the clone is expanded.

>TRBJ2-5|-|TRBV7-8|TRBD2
TGTGCCAGCAGCTCCGCAGCGGGACACCAAGAGACCCAGTACTTC
CASSSAAGHQETQYF
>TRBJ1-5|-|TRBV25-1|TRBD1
TGTGCCAGCAGGGGACAGGGGAATCAGCCCCAGCATTTT
CASRGQGNQPQHF
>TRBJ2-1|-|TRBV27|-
TGTGCCAGCAGTGGTATCAGGTACAATGAGCAGTTCTTC
CASSGIRYNEQFF
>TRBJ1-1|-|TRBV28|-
TGTGCCAGCAGTTTGACAGGAGACGCTGAAGCTTTCTTT
CASSLTGDAEAFF
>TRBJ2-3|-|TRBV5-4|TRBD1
TGTGCCAGCAGCCCGGGACAGGCCACAGATACGCAGTATTTT
CASSPGQATDTQYF
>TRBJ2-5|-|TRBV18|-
TGTGCCAGCTCACCCGGACAGAAAGAGACCCAGTACTTC
CASSPGQKETQYF
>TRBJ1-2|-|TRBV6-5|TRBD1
TGTGCCAGCAGTACCGGGACAGGGGATGGCTACACCTTC
CASSTGTGDGYTF
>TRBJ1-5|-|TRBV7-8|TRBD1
TGTGCCAGCAGCCGATATGACAGGGGGATGATGGGCCAGCCCCAGCATTTT
CASSRYDRGMMGQPQHF
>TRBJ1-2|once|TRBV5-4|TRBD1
TGTGCCAGCAGCCATAATAGGGACAGGGGACAGTATACCTTC
CASSHNRDRGQYTF
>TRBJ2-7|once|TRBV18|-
TGTGCCAGCTCACCTGACATCGGGGGATACGAGCAGTACTTC
CASSPDIGGYEQYF
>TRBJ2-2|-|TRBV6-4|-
TGTGCCAGCAGTGACTATGTTAGCGGGAACACCGGGGAGCTGTTTTTT
CASSDYVSGNTGELFF
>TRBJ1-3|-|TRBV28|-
TGTGCCAGCAGTTCCCACTTAGGGGCAGGGACTGGAAACACCATATATTTT
CASSSHLGAGTGNTIYF
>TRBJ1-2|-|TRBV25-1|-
TGTGCCAGCAGCAGGGACTATGGCTACACCTTC
CASSRDYGYTF
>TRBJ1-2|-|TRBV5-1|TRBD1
TGCGCCAGCAGTCCGGGACAGCAATTCTATGGCTACACCTTC
CASSPGQQFYGYTF
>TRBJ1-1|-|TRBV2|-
TGTGCCAGCTGGCAGGGGCGAGAGTTGGGTGAAGCTTTCTTT
CASWQGRELGEAFF
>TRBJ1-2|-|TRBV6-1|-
TGTGCCAGCCGGGCGGGGGGTAGCGGTGGCTACACCTTC
CASRAGGSGGYTF
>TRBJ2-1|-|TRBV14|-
TGTGCCAGCAGCCATAGCCCAATTGAGCAGTTCTTC
CASSHSPIEQFF
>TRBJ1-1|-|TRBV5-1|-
TGCGCCAGCAGCTTATTCGGAGCGAACACTGAAGCTTTCTTT
CASSLFGANTEAFF
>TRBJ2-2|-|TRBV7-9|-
TGTGCCAGCAGCTCATCCGGGAATCTAGGGACCGGGGAGCTGTTTTTT
CASSSSGNLGTGELFF
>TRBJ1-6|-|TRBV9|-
TGTGCCAGCAGCGAAACGGGGAAGAATTCACCCCTCCACTTT
CASSETGKNSPLHF
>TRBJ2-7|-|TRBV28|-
TGTGCCAGCAGTTCGTCGTTCGAGCAGTACTTC
CASSSSFEQYF
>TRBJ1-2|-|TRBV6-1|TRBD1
TGTGCCAGCAGTATCGGACAGGGCGTTACGGGCTACACCTTC
CASSIGQGVTGYTF
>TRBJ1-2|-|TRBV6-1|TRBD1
TGTGCCAGCAGTGAAATTGGGACAGGAGTGGGCTATGGCTACACCTTC
CASSEIGTGVGYGYTF
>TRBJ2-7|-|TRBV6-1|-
TGTGCCAGCAGCCTAACCTACGAGCAGTACTTC
CASSLTYEQYF
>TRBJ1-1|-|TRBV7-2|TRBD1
TGTGCCAGCAGCTTAGCCCATAACAGGGGTATGAACACTGAGGCTTTCTTT
CASSLAHNRGMNTEAFF
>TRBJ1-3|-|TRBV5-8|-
TGTGCCAGCAGCTTGTTATCTGGGGAGTCAGGAAACACCATATATTTT
CASSLLSGESGNTIYF
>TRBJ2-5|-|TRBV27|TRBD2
TGTGCCAGCAGCCGGGGGGGCGTAGCCTTCGCGGAGACCCAGTACTTC
CASSRGGVAFAETQYF
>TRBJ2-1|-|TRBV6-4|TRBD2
TGTGCCAGCAGTACTAGCGGGACCGACTCCTACAATGAGCAGTTCTTC
CASSTSGTDSYNEQFF
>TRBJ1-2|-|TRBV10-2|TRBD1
TGCGCCGGCAGGGGGGACAGTAGATCTAGTGGCTACACCTTC
CAGRGDSRSSGYTF
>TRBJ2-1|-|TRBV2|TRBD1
TGTGCCAGCACTGGGACAGGGGCGGGTAGTGAGCAGTTCTTC
CASTGTGAGSEQFF
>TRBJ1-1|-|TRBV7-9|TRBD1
TGTGCCAGCAGCTACGGACAGGGGGCGTTTGTTGGCACTGAAGCTTTCTTT
CASSYGQGAFVGTEAFF
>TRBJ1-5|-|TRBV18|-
TGTGCCAGCTCACTTCAAGGACAGAATGGATATCAGCCCCAGCATTTT
CASSLQGQNGYQPQHF
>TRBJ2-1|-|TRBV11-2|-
TGTGCCAGCAGCTTAAACAACGGGGGTCCCTACAATGAGCAGTTCTTC
CASSLNNGGPYNEQFF
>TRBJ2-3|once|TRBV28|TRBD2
TGTGCCAGCAGCCCGCCGGGGGGGTACGTCCCAGATACGCAGTATTTT
CASSPPGGYVPDTQYF
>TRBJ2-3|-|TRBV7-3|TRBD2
TGTGCCAGCAGCTCTCTAGCGGGGGGGGTAGATACGCAGTATTTT
CASSSLAGGVDTQYF
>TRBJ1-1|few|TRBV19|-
TGTGCCAGTAGTACTCAACACTACAAGAACACTGAAGCTTTCTTT
CASSTQHYKNTEAFF
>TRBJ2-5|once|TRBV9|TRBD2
TGTGCCAGCAGCGATGACCGACTAGCGGGAGGGCTGGAGACCCAGTACTTC
CASSDDRLAGGLETQYF
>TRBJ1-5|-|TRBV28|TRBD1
TGTGCCAGCAGTGACAGGGGAGGGGTCGGGACTCTCGGCAATCAGCCCCAGCATTTT
CASSDRGGVGTLGNQPQHF
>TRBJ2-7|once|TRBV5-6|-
TGTGCCAGCTCCTCCAGCACAGCCCGCTCCTACGAGCAGTACTTC
CASSSSTARSYEQYF
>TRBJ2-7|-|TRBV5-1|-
TGCGCCAGCAGCTTGGCTCCGGATAGCGGCCAATACGAGCAGTACTTC
CASSLAPDSGQYEQYF
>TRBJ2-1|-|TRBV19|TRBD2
TGTGCCAGTAGTATCCGAGCGGGAGGGCCCGTCAATGAGCAGTTCTTC
CASSIRAGGPVNEQFF
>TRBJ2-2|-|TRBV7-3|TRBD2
TGTGCCAGCAGCGCTAACAGCGGGAGGGCCCGCAGCACCGGGGAGCTGTTTTTT
CASSANSGRARSTGELFF
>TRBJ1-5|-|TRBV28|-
TGTGCCAGCAGTCCGTATATGGGGGGAGGCAATCAGCCCCAGCATTTT
CASSPYMGGGNQPQHF
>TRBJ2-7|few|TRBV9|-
TGTGCCAGCAGCCCCCAACATGACACCTACGAGCAGTACTTC
CASSPQHDTYEQYF